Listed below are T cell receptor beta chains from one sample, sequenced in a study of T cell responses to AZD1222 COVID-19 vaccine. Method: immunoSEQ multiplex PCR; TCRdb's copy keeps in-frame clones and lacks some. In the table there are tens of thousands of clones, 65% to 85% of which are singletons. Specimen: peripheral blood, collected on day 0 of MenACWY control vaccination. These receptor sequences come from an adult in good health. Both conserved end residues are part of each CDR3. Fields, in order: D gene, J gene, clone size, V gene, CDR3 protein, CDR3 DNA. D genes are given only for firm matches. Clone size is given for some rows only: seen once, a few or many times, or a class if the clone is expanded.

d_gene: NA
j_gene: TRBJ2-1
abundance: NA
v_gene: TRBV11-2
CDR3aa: CASSSDLVLEQFF
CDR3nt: TGTGCCAGCAGCTCTGACCTAGTACTTGAGCAGTTCTTC

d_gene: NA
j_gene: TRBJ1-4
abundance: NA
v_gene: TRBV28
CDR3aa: CASRSGGHEKLFF
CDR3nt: TGTGCCAGCAGGAGCGGGGGGCATGAAAAACTGTTTTTT

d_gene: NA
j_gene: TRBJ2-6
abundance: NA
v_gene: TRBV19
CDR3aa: CASSIDSGANVLTF
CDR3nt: TGTGCCAGTAGTATTGACTCTGGGGCCAACGTCCTGACTTTC

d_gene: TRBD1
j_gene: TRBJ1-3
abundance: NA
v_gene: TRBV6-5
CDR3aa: CASSSGTGNSGNTIYF
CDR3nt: TGTGCCAGCAGTTCGGGGACAGGAAACTCTGGAAACACCATATATTTT

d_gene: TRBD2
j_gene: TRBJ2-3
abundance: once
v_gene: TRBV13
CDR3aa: CASSFQNGLAGNTDTQYF
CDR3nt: TGTGCCAGCAGCTTCCAAAATGGACTAGCGGGGAACACAGATACGCAGTATTTT

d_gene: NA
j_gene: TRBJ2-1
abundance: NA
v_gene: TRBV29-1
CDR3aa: CSVEDEQFF
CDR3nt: TGCAGCGTTGAGGATGAGCAGTTCTTC

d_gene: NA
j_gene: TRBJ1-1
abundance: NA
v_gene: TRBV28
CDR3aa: CASYHRANTEAFF
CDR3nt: TGTGCCAGCTATCATCGGGCGAACACTGAAGCTTTCTTT

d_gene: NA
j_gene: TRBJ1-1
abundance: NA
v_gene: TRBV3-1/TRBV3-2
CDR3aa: CASSLNRAGTEAFF
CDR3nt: TGTGCCAGCAGCCTCAACAGGGCCGGCACTGAAGCTTTCTTT

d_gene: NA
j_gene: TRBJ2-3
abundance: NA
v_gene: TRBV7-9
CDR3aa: CASSLDGGRGTDTQYF
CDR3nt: TGTGCCAGCAGCTTAGATGGGGGGCGAGGCACAGATACGCAGTATTTT

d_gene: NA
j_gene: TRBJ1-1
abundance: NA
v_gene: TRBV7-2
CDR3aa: CASSLQRNTEAFF
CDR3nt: TGTGCCAGCAGCTTACAACGGAACACTGAAGCTTTCTTT

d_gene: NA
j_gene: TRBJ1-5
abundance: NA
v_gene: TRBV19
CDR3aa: CASSPRSGAGSNQPQHF
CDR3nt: TGTGCCAGTAGCCCCAGGTCAGGGGCAGGAAGCAATCAGCCCCAGCATTTT

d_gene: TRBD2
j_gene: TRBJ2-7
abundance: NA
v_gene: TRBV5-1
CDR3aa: CASPYSGRALYEQYF
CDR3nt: TGCGCCAGCCCCTATAGCGGGAGGGCCTTGTACGAGCAGTACTTC

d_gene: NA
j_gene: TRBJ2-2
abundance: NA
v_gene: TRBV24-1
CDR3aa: CATSERRGSEELFF
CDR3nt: TGTGCCACCAGTGAGAGAAGGGGTAGTGAGGAGCTGTTTTTT

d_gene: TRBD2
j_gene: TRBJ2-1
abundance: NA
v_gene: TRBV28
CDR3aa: CASSSGTSESEQFF
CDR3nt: TGTGCCAGCAGCTCCGGGACTAGTGAATCTGAGCAGTTCTTC

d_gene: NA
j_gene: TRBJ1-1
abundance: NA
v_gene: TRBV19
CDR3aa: CASSIVLQNTEAFF
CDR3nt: TGTGCCAGTAGTATAGTGTTGCAGAACACTGAAGCTTTCTTT

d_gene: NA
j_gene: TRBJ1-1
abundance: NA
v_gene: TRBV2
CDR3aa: CARQIRTGNTEAFF
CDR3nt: TGTGCCAGACAAATTAGGACGGGGAACACTGAAGCTTTCTTT

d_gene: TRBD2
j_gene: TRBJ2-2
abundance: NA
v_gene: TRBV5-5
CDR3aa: CASSLSPTSGENTGELFF
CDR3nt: TGTGCCAGCAGCTTGTCGCCTACGAGCGGGGAAAACACCGGGGAGCTGTTTTTT

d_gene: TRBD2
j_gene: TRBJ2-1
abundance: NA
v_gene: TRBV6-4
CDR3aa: CASSDQGGGSYNEQFF
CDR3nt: TGTGCCAGCAGTGACCAGGGCGGGGGCTCCTACAATGAGCAGTTCTTC

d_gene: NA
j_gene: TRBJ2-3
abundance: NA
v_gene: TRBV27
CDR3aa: CASSLRLLQSQYF
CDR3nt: TGTGCCAGCAGTTTAAGATTGCTCCAATCGCAGTATTTT

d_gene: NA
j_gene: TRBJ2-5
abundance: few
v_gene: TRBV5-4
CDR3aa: CASSLREEIETQYF
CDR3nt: TGTGCCAGCAGCTTGAGGGAGGAAATCGAGACCCAGTACTTC

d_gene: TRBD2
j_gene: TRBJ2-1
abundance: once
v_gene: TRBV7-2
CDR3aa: CASSTHGTSGGYNEQFF
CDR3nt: TGTGCCAGCAGCACCCACGGGACTAGCGGGGGATACAATGAGCAGTTCTTC

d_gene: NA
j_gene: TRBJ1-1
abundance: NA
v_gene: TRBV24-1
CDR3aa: CATSDFLAATEAFF
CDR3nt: TGTGCCACCAGTGATTTTTTGGCAGCCACTGAAGCTTTCTTT

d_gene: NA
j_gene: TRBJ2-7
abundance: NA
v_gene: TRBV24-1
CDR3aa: CATSDLWGYEQYF
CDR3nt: TGTGCCACCAGTGATTTGTGGGGCTACGAGCAGTACTTC

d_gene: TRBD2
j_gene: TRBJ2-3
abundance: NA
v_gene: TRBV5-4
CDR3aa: CASSPGLADTDTQYF
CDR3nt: TGTGCCAGCAGCCCGGGACTAGCCGACACAGATACGCAGTATTTT

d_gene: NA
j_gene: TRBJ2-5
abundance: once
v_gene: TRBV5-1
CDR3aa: CASSLVGVGETQYF
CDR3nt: TGCGCCAGCAGCTTGGTGGGAGTCGGAGAGACCCAGTACTTC

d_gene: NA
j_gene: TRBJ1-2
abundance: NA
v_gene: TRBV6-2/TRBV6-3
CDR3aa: CASSSRSYGYTF
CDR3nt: TGTGCCAGCAGTTCTAGATCTTATGGCTACACCTTC

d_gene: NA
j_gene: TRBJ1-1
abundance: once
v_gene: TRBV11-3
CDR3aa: CASSKRPGPNTEAFF
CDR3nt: TGTGCCAGTTCCAAGCGGCCCGGCCCGAACACTGAAGCTTTCTTT

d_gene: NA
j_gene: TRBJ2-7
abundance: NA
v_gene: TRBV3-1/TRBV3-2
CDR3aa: CASSQDTVFLGQGEQYF
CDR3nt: TGTGCCAGCAGCCAAGATACGGTTTTTTTGGGTCAAGGCGAGCAGTACTTC

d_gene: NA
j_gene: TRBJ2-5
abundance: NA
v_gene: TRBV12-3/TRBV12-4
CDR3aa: CASSLGVQETQYF
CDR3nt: TGTGCCAGCAGTTTGGGTGTTCAAGAGACCCAGTACTTC

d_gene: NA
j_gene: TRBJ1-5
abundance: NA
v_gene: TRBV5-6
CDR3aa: CASSFFGNQPQHF
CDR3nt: TGTGCCAGCAGCTTTTTCGGGAATCAGCCCCAGCATTTT

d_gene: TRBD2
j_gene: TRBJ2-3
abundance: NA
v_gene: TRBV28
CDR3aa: CASSFWAGVGDTQYF
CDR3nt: TGTGCCAGCAGTTTTTGGGCGGGAGTGGGAGATACGCAGTATTTT

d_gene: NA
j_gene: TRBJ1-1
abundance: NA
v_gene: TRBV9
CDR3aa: CASSVEVNTEAFF
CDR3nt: TGTGCCAGCAGCGTAGAGGTGAACACTGAAGCTTTCTTT

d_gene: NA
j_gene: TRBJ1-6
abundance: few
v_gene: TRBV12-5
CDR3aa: CASGLEDNSPLHF
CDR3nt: TGTGCTAGTGGTTTGGAGGATAATTCACCCCTCCACTTT

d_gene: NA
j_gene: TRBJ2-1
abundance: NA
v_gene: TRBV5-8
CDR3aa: CASSLDINEQFF
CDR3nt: TGTGCCAGCAGCTTAGATATCAATGAGCAGTTCTTC

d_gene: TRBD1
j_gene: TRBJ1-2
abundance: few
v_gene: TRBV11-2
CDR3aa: CASSSPGGYGYTF
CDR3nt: TGTGCCAGCAGCTCCCCAGGGGGGTATGGCTACACCTTC

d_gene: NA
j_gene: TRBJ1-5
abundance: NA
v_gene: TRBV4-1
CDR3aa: CASSQVYGNSNQPQHF
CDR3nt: TGCGCCAGCAGCCAAGTGTACGGGAATAGCAATCAGCCCCAGCATTTT

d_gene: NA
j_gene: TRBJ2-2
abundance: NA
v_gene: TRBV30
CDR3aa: CAWSVGYPGELFF
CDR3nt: TGTGCCTGGAGTGTAGGGTACCCCGGGGAGCTGTTTTTT

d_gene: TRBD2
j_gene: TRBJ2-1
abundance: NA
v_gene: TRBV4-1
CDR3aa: CASSQDWTSGLQYNEQFF
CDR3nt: TGCGCCAGCAGCCAAGATTGGACTAGCGGACTTCAATACAATGAGCAGTTCTTC

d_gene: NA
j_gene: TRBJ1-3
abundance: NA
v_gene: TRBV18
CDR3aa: CASSLGAQSGNTIYF
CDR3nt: TGTGCCAGCTCACTGGGGGCACAATCTGGAAACACCATATATTTT

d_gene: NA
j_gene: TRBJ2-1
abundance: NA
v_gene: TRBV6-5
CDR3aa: CASSPGTHNEQFF
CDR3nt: TGTGCCAGCAGTCCCGGGACGCACAATGAGCAGTTCTTC

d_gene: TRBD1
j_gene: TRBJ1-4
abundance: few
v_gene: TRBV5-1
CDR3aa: CASSLDRGGEKLFF
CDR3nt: TGCGCCAGCAGCTTGGACAGGGGAGGGGAAAAACTGTTTTTT

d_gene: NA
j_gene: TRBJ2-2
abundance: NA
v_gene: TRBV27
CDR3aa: CASSALPNTGELFF
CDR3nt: TGTGCCAGCAGCGCTCTCCCGAACACCGGGGAGCTGTTTTTT

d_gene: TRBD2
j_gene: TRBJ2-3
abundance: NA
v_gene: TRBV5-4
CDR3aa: CASSSIAGGTDTQYF
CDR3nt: TGTGCCAGCAGCTCAATAGCGGGAGGTACAGATACGCAGTATTTT

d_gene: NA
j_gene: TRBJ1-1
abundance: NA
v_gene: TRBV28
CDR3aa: CASSALSGQFQNTEAFF
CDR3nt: TGTGCCAGCAGTGCCCTTTCGGGGCAATTCCAAAACACTGAAGCTTTCTTT

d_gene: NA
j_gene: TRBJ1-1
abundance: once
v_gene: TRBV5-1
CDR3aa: CASSYAGTEAFF
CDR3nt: TGCGCCAGCAGCTATGCGGGGACTGAAGCTTTCTTT